The 26 T cell receptor beta chains in this list originate from one sample, sequenced in a study of PD-1 blockade in mismatch repair-deficient tumors. Using immunoSEQ multiplex PCR, the repertoire was profiled, and TCRdb retains in-frame clones only, with some absent. The repertoire holds 100,000 to 150,000 clones, with around nine tenths as singletons. The sequences come from peripheral blood, collected 70 to 72 weeks after starting pembrolizumab. These receptors came from an adult with mismatch repair-deficient cancer.

The chain uses TRBV5-6 and TRBJ2-6; D might be TRBD1 or TRBD2, each matching 5 bases. CDR3 size: 13 residues. CDR1 is SGHDT and CDR2 is YYEEEE in the germline V gene. The V end was cut by 0 bases, the J end by 17 bases, with 15 bases between. DNA of the CDR3: TGTGCCAGCAGCTTGGGTGGGACCGTGGTAGTGACTTTC. Its protein is CASSLGGTVVVTF. Based on the CDR3 plus reference TRBV5-6 and TRBJ2-6, the full variable domain is DAGVTQSPTHLIKTRGQQVTLRCSPKSGHDTVSWYQQALGQGPQFIFQYYEEEERQRGNFPDRFSGHQFPNYSSELNVNALLLGDSALYLCASSLGGTVVVTFGAGSRLTVL.

This rearrangement joins TRBV6-1 to TRBJ2-7; TRBD2 might be the D (5 bases). This CDR3 region has 11 residues. The V end lost 8 bases, the J end lost 0 bases, and 5 bases lay between the germline ends. Germline V gene sequence: CDR1 MNHNS, CDR2 SASEGT. The CDR3 region has the DNA TGTGCCAGCCGGGACTCCTACGAGCAGTACTTC. It is translated as CASRDSYEQYF.

The chain joins TRBV6-6 to TRBJ2-7, with D possibly TRBD2 on 6 matching bases. The CDR3 runs to 14 residues. V was shortened by 8 bases and J by 4 bases, with 18 bases between the two germline ends. Germline assignment: CDR1 MNHNY and CDR2 SVGAGI (reference sequence). The CDR3 loop is CASESGTLGYEQYF. The CDR3 DNA is TGTGCCAGCGAATCGGGGACTTTGGGTTACGAGCAGTACTTC.

V and J are TRBV4-2 and TRBJ1-2; TRBD1 agrees at 10 bases. CDR1 and CDR2 (germline): LGHNA, YNFKEQ. The ends lost 3 bases at V and 13 bases at J; junction bases unmatched: 17. The CDR3 is 16 amino acids. CDR3 sequence reads: CASSQQPGTGDFGATF. The CDR3 DNA reads TGTGCCAGCAGCCAGCAACCCGGGACAGGGGATTTCGGGGCCACCTTC.

J is TRBJ2-3 and V is TRBV7-9, with 13 bases that match TRBD2. V dropped 5 bases and J dropped 4; count of bases not matched to a gene: 12. Per the germline V gene, CDR1 is SEHNR and CDR2 is FQNEAQ (reference sequence). The CDR3 runs 18 residues. The CDR3 coding sequence is TGTGCCAGCAGCCCGGTTGTACTAGCGGGAGGGCCCGCAGATACGCAGTATTTT. The encoded protein is CASSPVVLAGGPADTQYF.

This chain uses TRBV2 with TRBJ1-3; 7 positions match TRBD1. The germline V gene encodes CDR1 SNHLY and CDR2 FYNNEI. Germline trimming cut 0 bases from V and 3 bases from J; bases unmatched to any gene: 5. The CDR3 runs to 16 residues. The CDR3 DNA sequence: TGTGCCAGCAGTGAAGCGCTTACAGGGGTTGGAAACACCATATATTTT. It yields the protein CASSEALTGVGNTIYF. The variable domain in full, with the rest retrieved from reference TRBV2 and TRBJ1-3, is EPEVTQTPSHQVTQMGQEVILRCVPISNHLYFYWYRQILGQKVEFLVSFYNNEISEKSEIFDDQFSVERPDGSNFTLKIRSTKLEDSAMYFCASSEALTGVGNTIYFGEGSWLTVV.

J is TRBJ2-7 and V is TRBV27; TRBD2 agrees at 7 bases. V shed 3 bases, J shed 5 bases, and the junction held 7 bases outside the gene matches. The CDR3 contains 14 residues. Germline V gene lookup returns CDR1 MNHEY and CDR2 SMNVEV (reference sequence). CDR3 bases: TGTGCCAGCAGTTTCGTAGCGGGTTCCCACGAGCAGTACTTC. Encoded protein: CASSFVAGSHEQYF.

This chain uses TRBV14 with TRBJ1-5; no clear D gene. This CDR3 is 12 amino acids long. Looked up from germline, CDR1 is SGHDN and CDR2 is FVKESK. Trimming took 3 bases from V and 6 from J, leaving 6 bases between them. In DNA, the CDR3 is TGTGCCAGCAGCCAGCTGGGTCAGCCCCAGCATTTT. Its translation: CASSQLGQPQHF.

The chain employs TRBV2 and TRBJ2-5, with 7 bases aligning to TRBD1. Per germline, CDR1 SNHLY and CDR2 FYNNEI. The CDR3 is 13 residues long. With 10 bases clipped from V and 1 base from J, the junction kept 6 bases outside the gene matches. CDR3 residues: CATGTVFQETQYF. The CDR3 DNA reads TGTGCCACCGGGACAGTCTTCCAAGAGACCCAGTACTTC.

The chain couples TRBV6-5 to TRBJ2-7; possibly TRBD1 for D (5 bases). Trimming left V 0 bases short and J 5 bases short, with 8 bases between. CDR1 and CDR2 from the germline V gene are MNHEY and SVGAGI. The CDR3 has 13 residues. CDR3 sequence reads: CASSYSKGDEQYF. CDR3 in DNA: TGTGCCAGCAGTTACTCGAAAGGGGACGAGCAGTACTTC.

The genes are TRBV29-1 and TRBJ2-7, with 10 bases matching TRBD2. Per the germline V gene, CDR1 is SQVTM and CDR2 is ANQGSEA. Germline trimming cut 4 bases from V and 5 bases from J; bases unmatched to any gene: 5. The CDR3 runs to 13 residues. The DNA for the CDR3 is TGCAGCGTTGGGGGTAGCGGGAGGAACGAGCAGTACTTC. This codes for CSVGGSGRNEQYF.

This clone was seen more than once but under ten times. In nucleotides, the CDR3 is TGTGCCTCGACCCGACACTATGGCTACACCTTC. Its protein is CASTRHYGYTF. The rearrangement uses TRBV30 and TRBJ1-2; no reliable D call. CDR3 length: 11 residues. The V gene lost 7 bases and the J gene lost 3 bases, with 9 bases spanning the gap. Germline V CDR1 and CDR2: GTSNPN, SVGIG (reference sequence).

This chain joins TRBV28 and TRBJ2-2; D may be TRBD2 (5 bases). Deletions cut 11 bases from V and 8 bases from J, with 24 bases between. Germline V gene lookup returns CDR1 MDHEN and CDR2 SYDVKM. The CDR3 loop spans 15 amino acids. Here the CDR3 reads CAPSDFAQSVGELFF. In DNA, the CDR3 is TGTGCCCCCTCGGACTTTGCTCAATCAGTTGGGGAGCTGTTTTTT.

The V call is TRBV6-6, the J call TRBJ2-1, with TRBD2 matching 14 bases. The J segment lost 8 bases and the V segment lost 6 bases, leaving 6 bases of the junction unmatched. Germline V gene lookup returns CDR1 MNHNY and CDR2 SVGAGI (reference sequence). The CDR3 has 15 residues. The CDR3 protein is CASSTGLAGVDEQFF. CDR3 sequence (DNA): TGTGCCAGCAGCACGGGACTAGCGGGAGTTGATGAGCAGTTCTTC.

The chain recombines TRBV29-1 with TRBJ2-3; D could derive from TRBD1 or TRBD2 (5 bases each). Trimming shortened V by 0 bases and J by 0 bases, and 7 bases separated the two germline ends. CDR1 SQVTM and CDR2 ANQGSEA come from the germline V gene. This CDR3 region has 14 residues. The CDR3 here is CSVEDGGSTDTQYF. The CDR3 DNA reads TGCAGCGTTGAAGATGGGGGAAGCACAGATACGCAGTATTTT.

This chain links TRBV2 with TRBJ2-3; 7 positions agree with TRBD2. With 4 bases clipped from V and 3 bases from J, the junction kept 7 bases outside the gene matches. This CDR3 comprises 15 residues. Germline assignment: CDR1 SNHLY and CDR2 FYNNEI. CDR3 protein: CASSVRAGRTDTQYF. CDR3 coding DNA: TGTGCCAGCAGTGTTAGAGCGGGAAGGACAGATACGCAGTATTTT.

This chain connects TRBV5-3 to TRBJ2-7; D is perhaps TRBD1 or TRBD2 (5 bases each). TRBV5-3 is reported as an ORF; its role is uncertain. The CDR3 has 13 amino acids. V was cut by 4 bases and J by 6 bases, with 14 bases left in between. CDR3 loop: CARSGQGDSEQYF. In DNA, the CDR3 is TGTGCCAGAAGCGGGCAGGGAGATTCCGAGCAGTACTTC.

CDR3 protein: CASSFRTRGGDNEQFF. The CDR3 DNA sequence: TGTGCCAGCAGCTTCCGGACTAGAGGAGGGGACAATGAGCAGTTCTTC. The rearrangement joins TRBV7-6 to TRBJ2-1, with 7 bases fitting TRBD2. Germline trimming cut 3 bases from V and 5 bases from J; bases unmatched to any gene: 10. Germline CDR1 and CDR2: SGHVS and FNYEAQ. CDR3 length: 16 amino acids.

V is TRBV4-1 and J is TRBJ2-1; D is uncertain. CDR3 length: 14 amino acids. V was cut by 3 bases and J by 4 bases, with 10 bases left in between. The germline gives CDR1 MGHRA, CDR2 YSYEKL. The chain's CDR3 is CASSHYSQYNEQFF. In DNA, the CDR3 is TGCGCCAGCAGCCATTACTCACAGTACAATGAGCAGTTCTTC.

The rearrangement uses TRBV19 and TRBJ1-4; 8 bases line up with TRBD1. The CDR3 covers 20 residues. V was clipped by 5 bases and J by 1 base; unmatched bases: 18. Germline CDR1 reads LNHDA; CDR2 reads SQIVND (reference sequence). The CDR3, as DNA: TGTGCCAGTAGTCGCGATCCGACAGGGGAGGAGTGGGTAACTAATGAAAAACTGTTTTTT. Encoded protein: CASSRDPTGEEWVTNEKLFF.

The chain uses TRBV28 and TRBJ2-7; D gene uncertain. The germline gives CDR1 MDHEN, CDR2 SYDVKM. V was clipped by 2 bases and J by 3 bases, with 14 bases between them. The CDR3 has 15 residues. In nucleotides, the CDR3 is TGTGCCAGCAGTTTAAGCAAATCCCACGGCTACGAGCAGTACTTC. Amino acid sequence: CASSLSKSHGYEQYF.

J is TRBJ2-7 and V is TRBV4-3; 8 positions agree with TRBD2. J was trimmed by 2 bases and V by 1 base; bases with no gene match: 7. Germline values: CDR1 LGHNA, CDR2 YSLEER. This CDR3 has 16 amino acids. The CDR3 region is CASSQVYSGATYEQYF. The DNA for the CDR3 is TGCGCCAGCAGCCAAGTATATAGCGGGGCCACCTACGAGCAGTACTTC.

This clone was seen just once. The chain links TRBV10-3 to TRBJ2-7; possibly TRBD1 for D (5 bases). The CDR3 is 15 amino acids. Germline V lookup: CDR1 ENHRY, CDR2 SYGVKD. Deletions cut 1 base from V and 3 bases from J, with 13 bases between. The CDR3 sequence is CAISELAGHSYEQYF. CDR3 DNA sequence: TGTGCCATCAGTGAGTTAGCAGGACACAGCTACGAGCAGTACTTC.

The gene calls are TRBV6-5 and TRBJ2-3; D remains unclear. CDR3 length: 15 amino acids. V was trimmed by 0 bases and J by 2 bases, leaving 9 bases between them. Germline-derived CDR1 and CDR2 are MNHEY and SVGAGI. The CDR3 protein is CASSYSSSYTDTQYF. The DNA of the CDR3 is TGTGCCAGCAGTTACTCCAGTAGCTACACAGATACGCAGTATTTT.

The V gene is TRBV27, the J gene TRBJ2-7, with 7 positions matching TRBD1. The CDR3 consists of 14 residues. V lost 5 bases, J lost 9 bases, and 13 bases stayed unmatched. The germline CDR1 and CDR2 sequences are MNHEY and SMNVEV (reference sequence). The CDR3 spells CASSTTGRGRAQYF. CDR3 DNA sequence: TGTGCCAGCAGTACGACAGGGCGCGGCAGGGCGCAGTACTTC.

In nucleotides, the CDR3 is TGCGCCAGCAGCGCCGGGACAGTGGTGAGCACTGAAGCTTTCTTT. Translating gives CASSAGTVVSTEAFF. The V and J genes are TRBV5-1 and TRBJ1-1; 7 positions agree with TRBD1. The CDR3 totals 15 residues. Germline V lookup: CDR1 SGHRS, CDR2 YFSETQ. Trimming took 4 bases from V and 4 from J; bases not matched to a gene: 10.